What follows is one T cell receptor (beta chain) and its context. Its target antigen remains unknown. No base qualities exist here, and no much larger clone lies one base off it. The sample belongs to a study of cytomegalovirus exposure and HLA in healthy donors (dated by TCRdb to about 2017). Regarding the study in general: In an earlier analysis of 587 of the donors, 250 to 300 Gb of sequence data and 117 million unique TCR beta sequences from about 190 million T cells were reported. About 310 gigabases of sequencing data and roughly 90 million unique TCR sequences were included in an early release covering roughly 700 HLA-typed donors. The genetic ancestry cluster associated with self-reported Caucasian donors included 81% of the approximately 410 genotyped donors. The study aimed to test whether signatures of past pathogen exposure could be identified by cataloging public T cell receptors. The T cell repertoires of around 730 subjects were profiled by immunosequencing and related to cytomegalovirus serostatus. Besides the first cohort of hundreds of subjects, a separate validation cohort made up of 120 or so different subjects was used. To predict cytomegalovirus infection status, the study combined high-throughput TCR immunosequencing, statistical association of individual TCRs with disease status, and machine learning. A later analysis re-examined previously published TCR beta repertoires from around 670 donors and added high-resolution HLA genotyping to investigate patterns of TCR occurrence. In the later analysis, no new phenotypic data were used to find candidate immune exposures; instead, reliance was placed on TCR beta sequences and their occurrence across donors. An earlier analysis of approximately 630 of the donors applied high-throughput TCR beta sequencing to assess whether each TCR beta V gene segment acted as functional or pseudogenic. Donor age, sex, ethnicity and CMV serostatus were collected together with the repertoire data. In a later genetic analysis, genome-wide SNP genotypes for about 60% of the 666 donors were used, and that subset was treated as a discovery cohort. Every repertoire in the discovery cohort had been generated on one and the same sequencing platform. Class I and class II HLA loci were covered by the typing at four-digit resolution. The number of typed donors differed by locus: about 620-630 for A, B, C, DRB1 and DQB1; some 500 for DQA1; 606 for DPA1; and about 470 for DPB1. Because of strong linkage in the cohort, four or five DR-DQ haplotypes were treated as single units for association and clustering. Among several hundred genotyped donors of the cohort, an average of roughly 230,000 unique TCR beta nucleotide sequences was sequenced per donor, of which roughly 17% were non-productive. Overall results and qualifications from the work: Broadly in line with IMGT annotations, most TCR beta V segments showed up in productive rearrangements about 90% or about 30% of the time in an earlier analysis of 450 to 750 of the donors. The cohort was sequenced for TCR beta chains only, and without alpha or paired-chain data the features that could be detected were limited. Specific HLA alleles were associated with about 17,000 TCR beta sequences at a false discovery rate of 0.05 in a later analysis. The authors suggested that the approach could potentially be extended to other disease states and immunological phenotypes. CMV serostatus was the only immune exposure information available for the cohort. The earlier analysis of 450 to 700 of the donors excluded around 17 rarely observed V segments, including chromosome 9 orphons, because counts were too low. A later analysis found that TCR association rates varied across HLA loci, with DRB1 alleles showing the most associated TCRs and HLA-C alleles the fewest. Because HLA typing was unavailable for some donors at each locus, only the typed subset was used in association tests. Strong co-occurrence of HLA alleles, especially DR and DQ, made assigning TCR associations to individual alleles difficult. Cytomegalovirus status was reported to be diagnosed by the classifier with high specificity and sensitivity in both the original and validation cohorts. A later genetic analysis associated a missense DCLRE1C variant with V-gene and J-gene trimming of TCR beta chains, and an independent cohort replicated the association. The study listed approximately 160 TCR beta chains as associated with cytomegalovirus. Because the 87-base-pair reads could not distinguish some IMGT-functional V segments, including TRBV6-2 and TRBV6-3, those segments were excluded. Presence/absence analyses assumed roughly uniform sequencing depth across donors, an assumption that may not hold. According to a later genetic analysis, donors in an Asian-associated ancestry cluster had fewer N-insertions in productive TCRs than the approximately 700-donor mean. Several of the top co-occurrence clusters appeared to be linked to parvovirus B19, influenza, CMV and Epstein-Barr virus, according to a later analysis. A later analysis found that most CMV-associated TCR beta chains appeared HLA-restricted, with HLA associations seemingly driven largely by CMV exposure. Across donors, most TCR sequences were observed very rarely, whereas some public TCRs were present in many individuals. A cluster of highly shared sequence variants was judged likely to be a technical artifact of the sequencing pipeline. Correlated functional status among segregating V segments might be attributable to linkage disequilibrium, but an unknown experimental factor could not be ruled out. A further reported finding was that TCR beta sequences accurately predicted the HLA-A and HLA-B alleles for most subjects in the first cohort. A later analysis found that HLA-associated TCR beta chains were more clonally expanded and had lower generation probabilities than equally common non-associated chains. In vitro tests confirmed that a few of the cytomegalovirus-associated TCR beta chains recognize cytomegalovirus antigens.

The library was built by means of the immunoSEQ multiplex PCR assay. For the multiplex PCR, a mixture combining 60 forward primers for TCR Vbeta segments and 13 reverse primers for TCR Jbeta segments was used. The CDR3 region of rearranged TCR beta genes was amplified from genomic DNA with a multiplex PCR assay. The Illumina HiSeq System was used to sequence the amplified TCR beta libraries as 87-base-pair reads. Concerning the study's data processing: In a later analysis, 77 million or so unique TCR beta chains were counted across the 650 to 750 repertoires, and some 10 million of these chains were shared by at least two donors. Raw reads were error-corrected and collapsed into unique sequences with a nearest-neighbor algorithm that merged closely related sequences to remove PCR and sequencing errors. To assign V, D and J gene segments, CDR3 sequences were aligned to IMGT reference sequences. For a sequence to be retained, a match of at least six nucleotides was required to both a V gene segment and a J gene segment. Rearrangements were called productive when the CDR3 lacked stop codons and stayed in frame with V and J; all others were non-productive. Following IMGT convention, CDR3 was defined as the stretch from the second conserved V-encoded cysteine up to the conserved J-encoded phenylalanine. The earlier analysis of about 590 of the donors excluded sequences that lacked an unambiguous match to a single V gene segment. An earlier analysis of 587 of the donors called V segments functional above 56.7% productive rearrangements and segregating when the between-donor standard deviation exceeded 5%. A statistical classification framework was developed to diagnose cytomegalovirus status using the catalog of TCR beta chain sequences. In a later analysis, TCR nucleotide sequences were compared against IMGT/GENE-DB human TR gene sequences so that V and J genes could be assigned. In a later analysis, CDR3 sequences and most-parsimonious VDJ recombination scenarios were assigned using the TCRdist pipeline. In a later analysis, each TCR beta chain was defined by its CDR3 amino acid sequence together with its V-gene family, and reads lacking a unique V-gene family were excluded. As a way to deal with suspected cross-contamination and a sequencing artifact, a later analysis dropped over 550 nucleotide sequences that were highly shared and had low generation probability. For each public chain, a later analysis derived a clonal expansion index from normalized ranks of inferred template counts within each repertoire. Generation probabilities in a later analysis came from a VDJ recombination model fitted to out-of-frame rearrangements, and those results were checked against IGoR. Hypergeometric tests were used in a later analysis to score TCR-TCR, TCR-HLA and TCR-CMV co-occurrence, with a repertoire-size bias correction applied to the TCR pairs. In a later analysis, false discovery rates were estimated by permuting HLA or CMV assignments 20 times. In a later analysis, co-occurring TCRs were grouped with DBSCAN, and TCRdist sequence similarity was added when clustering was performed within HLA-allele-positive subsets. Repertoires with fewer than 30,000 or more than 120,000 public chains, plus five repertoires with anomalous nucleotide sharing, were excluded from co-occurrence clustering. Not all clones reach the TCRdb copy of this immuneACCESS table, which keeps in-frame sequences only. Checked studies attribute under half of the gap to unresolved V genes and leave the rest unexplained. Clone size and the V and J calls come from that table; the DNA yielded D and trimming. Within this sample are over 200,000 clones, with 80% to 90% of them counted one time only. Clones ranked in the top ten supply roughly 0.99% of the sample.

The cohort was made up of several hundred healthy bone marrow donors. All cohort members were sampled while nominally healthy, although unrecorded immune exposures were likely present. The donor was CMV seronegative and belonged to the group of 350 to 400 seronegative cohort members. A peripheral blood sample was collected from each donor, and TCR beta sequencing was performed on peripheral blood mononuclear cells. Genomic DNA extraction from the blood cell samples was performed with the Qiagen DNeasy Blood Extraction Kit. The CDR3 measures 15 amino acids from cysteine to phenylalanine. CDR3 DNA is the only sequence kept; it has 45 bases, read in frame from the first base. CDR1 MDHEN and CDR2 SYDVKM were looked up in the germline V gene. V is pared back by 3 bases and J by 5 bases, with 16 bases lying between the germline termini.

The source material was PBMCs. The chain is assembled from TRBV28 and TRBJ1-1; the D segment could be TRBD1, given 5 matching bases. This TCR was recovered from a young woman in good health and CMV-seronegative. The CDR3: CASSFEGAPFTEAFF. The DNA reads TGTGCCAGCAGTTTTGAAGGGGCCCCTTTTACTGAAGCTTTCTTT. Outside the CDR3, residues come from the reference TRBV28 and TRBJ1-1 proteins, so the full variable domain is: DVKVTQSSRYLVKRTGEKVFLECVQDMDHENMFWYRQDPGLGLRLIYFSYDVKMKEKGDIPEGYSVSREKKERFSLILESASTNQTSMYLCASSFEGAPFTEAFFGQGTRLTVV.